This T cell receptor (beta chain) was captured by sequencing in a study of T cell changes during pregnancy in multiple sclerosis. The protocol was immunoSEQ multiplex PCR, while the TCRdb copy is restricted to in-frame clones and leaves out a portion. The sample holds tens of thousands of clones, about 90% seen once. The CDR3 has 16 amino acids. V lost 0 bases, J lost 2 bases, and 6 bases stayed unmatched. CDR1 and CDR2 (germline): SGDLS, YYNGEE. Specimen: CD4+ T cells from peripheral blood mononuclear cells, collected in the first trimester of pregnancy. The clonotype originates from a female donor with multiple sclerosis, enrolled in a pregnancy study. This chain connects TRBV9 to TRBJ1-1, with 8 bases lining up with TRBD1. In DNA, the CDR3 is TGTGCCAGCAGCGTAGCACCCGGACAGGGAAACACTGAAGCTTTCTTT. It encodes CASSVAPGQGNTEAFF.